A single sample gave rise to the 26 T cell receptor beta chains below, sequenced in a study of blood T cell repertoires in COVID-19 (TCRdb year 2020). Libraries were constructed by the immunoSEQ multiplex PCR assay. In TCRdb, the immuneACCESS table is reduced to in-frame sequences with V and J assigned. These tables do not hold every clone; where another copy was compared, an unresolved V gene accounts for under half, and the others remain unexplained. Recorded for this sample are 150,000 to 200,000 clones; around nine tenths of them occurred a single time. In total, the top ten clones hold under 15% of the sample. Sequences were obtained from peripheral blood. These receptors originate from a woman aged 65 to 85 with COVID-19, enrolled during active disease.

The rearrangement uses TRBV28 and TRBJ2-7; 11 bases agree with TRBD1. J was trimmed by 2 bases and V by 6 bases; bases with no gene match: 6. The CDR3 covers 15 residues. Germline CDR1 reads MDHEN; CDR2 reads SYDVKM. The CDR3, as DNA: TGTGCCAGCAGCCAGGGGGGACAGGGGGCCTACGAGCAGTACTTC. Protein product: CASSQGGQGAYEQYF.

This clone appeared a single time. This chain uses TRBV19 with TRBJ1-4; 8 bases align to TRBD1. This CDR3 comprises 13 residues. Per the germline V gene, CDR1 is LNHDA and CDR2 is SQIVND (reference sequence). V was pared by 7 bases and J by 3 bases, with 1 base of the junction left unmatched. The CDR3 nucleotides are TGTGCCAGTAAGGACAGGGCTAATGAAAAACTGTTTTTT. It is translated as CASKDRANEKLFF. Looking up the rest from reference TRBV19 and TRBJ1-4 gives the full variable domain: DGGITQSPKYLFRKEGQNVTLSCEQNLNHDAMYWYRQDPGQGLRLIYYSQIVNDFQKGDIAEGYSVSREKKESFPLTVTSAQKNPTAFYLCASKDRANEKLFFGSGTQLSVL.

This chain joins TRBV5-1 and TRBJ2-3; D unclear. The CDR3 spans 16 residues. V was cut by 0 bases and J by 3 bases, with 14 bases left in between. Germline V gives CDR1 SGHRS, CDR2 YFSETQ. CDR3: CASSLAYLGYTDTQYF. Here the CDR3 DNA reads TGCGCCAGCAGCTTGGCCTATCTCGGGTATACAGATACGCAGTATTTT.

V usage is TRBV10-3 and J usage is TRBJ2-2; 7 nucleotides line up with TRBD1. V lost 6 bases to trimming and J lost 0 bases; unmatched junction nucleotides: 4. The V gene's germline CDR1 is ENHRY and CDR2 SYGVKD. This CDR3 is 15 amino acids long. In DNA, the CDR3 is TGTGCCATCAGGAGGACAGGATCGAACACCGGGGAGCTGTTTTTT. Translating it yields CAIRRTGSNTGELFF.

The chain combines TRBV19 with TRBJ1-5, with 9 bases matching TRBD1. The J segment lost 3 bases and the V segment lost 3 bases, leaving 3 bases of the junction unmatched. Per germline, CDR1 LNHDA and CDR2 SQIVND (reference sequence). The CDR3 contains 15 residues. Here the CDR3 reads CASSMWDRANQPQHF. The CDR3 DNA reads TGTGCCAGTAGTATGTGGGACAGGGCCAATCAGCCCCAGCATTTT.

This chain connects TRBV14 to TRBJ1-6, with 10 nucleotides matching TRBD1. This CDR3 has 16 amino acids. CDR1 is SGHDN, CDR2 FVKESK, per germline. With 2 bases clipped from V and 8 bases from J, the junction kept 6 bases outside the gene matches. The CDR3 reads CASSQRQGAVDSPLHF. As DNA, the CDR3 is TGTGCCAGCAGCCAAAGACAGGGGGCAGTGGATTCACCCCTCCACTTT.

The V gene is TRBV30, the J gene TRBJ1-5; the D is unclear. V was pared by 3 bases and J by 7 bases, with 13 bases between. The V gene's germline CDR1 is GTSNPN and CDR2 SVGIG (reference sequence). This CDR3 is built from 13 residues. CDR3 amino acids: CAWRGQAGQPQHF. Written as DNA, the CDR3 is TGTGCCTGGAGAGGGCAGGCGGGGCAGCCCCAGCATTTT.

The chain employs TRBV6-4 and TRBJ2-2, with unresolved D. This CDR3 region has 14 residues. V was pared by 6 bases and J by 2 bases, with 10 bases between. CDR1 is MRHNA, CDR2 SNTAGT, per germline. CDR3 protein: CASSPQANTGELFF. CDR3 DNA sequence: TGTGCCAGCAGCCCTCAGGCAAACACCGGGGAGCTGTTTTTT.

The chain recombines TRBV4-1 with TRBJ2-2, with 11 nucleotides matching TRBD1. J lost 4 bases, V lost 4 bases, and 2 bases had no gene match. CDR1 MGHRA and CDR2 YSYEKL come from the germline V gene. The CDR3 extends over 15 amino acids. The CDR3 DNA sequence: TGCGCCAGCAGCCCGGGACAGGGGGGCACCGGGGAGCTGTTTTTT. Translating it yields CASSPGQGGTGELFF.

The rearrangement joins TRBV19 to TRBJ2-7; 7 bases align to TRBD1. CDR1 is LNHDA, CDR2 SQIVND, per germline (reference sequence). The CDR3 contains 14 residues. Losses at the gene ends were 3 bases for V and 3 bases for J; bases not matched to a gene: 5. The CDR3 region is CASSIRTGIYEQYF. The CDR3 nucleotides are TGTGCCAGTAGTATCCGGACAGGTATCTACGAGCAGTACTTC.

The rearrangement uses TRBV20-1 and TRBJ2-7; a possible D gene is TRBD1 (6 bases). The CDR3 length is 11 residues. Deletions cut 4 bases from V and 4 bases from J, with 8 bases between. In germline, CDR1 is DFQATT, CDR2 SNEGSKA (reference sequence). The CDR3: CSAMDRYEQYF. CDR3 DNA: TGCAGTGCTATGGACAGATACGAGCAGTACTTC.

V usage is TRBV18 and J usage is TRBJ2-3; a weak D match, TRBD1 (6 bases). CDR1 is KGHSH and CDR2 is LQKENI in the germline V gene. V was trimmed by 1 base and J by 8 bases, leaving 16 bases between them. The CDR3 length is 15 residues. The CDR3 is CASSPQQQGQGTQYF. CDR3 sequence (DNA): TGTGCCAGCTCACCACAGCAACAGGGTCAGGGTACGCAGTATTTT.

This chain links TRBV5-1 with TRBJ2-2; tentatively, D is TRBD2 (7 bases). Trimming shortened V by 2 bases and J by 5 bases, and 19 bases separated the two germline ends. The V gene's germline CDR1 is SGHRS and CDR2 YFSETQ. The CDR3 has 17 amino acids. Here the CDR3 reads CASSFSGGSKQTGELFF. The CDR3 DNA reads as TGCGCCAGCAGCTTCTCGGGGGGCAGTAAACAAACCGGGGAGCTGTTTTTT.

The chain combines TRBV27 with TRBJ1-4; 11 bases agree with TRBD1. The germline CDR1 and CDR2 sequences are MNHEY and SMNVEV (reference sequence). Trimming cost V 5 bases and J 6 bases; bases outside gene matches: 5. The CDR3 consists of 15 residues. CDR3 in amino acids: CASSPGTGGDEKLFF. Here the CDR3 DNA reads TGTGCCAGCAGTCCCGGGACAGGGGGGGATGAAAAACTGTTTTTT.

The V call is TRBV5-1, the J call TRBJ2-5; 8 positions match TRBD1. Germline CDR1 and CDR2: SGHRS and YFSETQ. The CDR3 length is 14 residues. J lost 4 bases, V lost 4 bases, and 6 bases had no gene match. The CDR3 nucleotides are TGCGCCAGCAGCCCCGGGACAGGTCGAGAGACCCAGTACTTC. Its translation: CASSPGTGRETQYF.

This chain links TRBV5-5 with TRBJ1-3, with a tentative D call TRBD1 (5 bases). Trimming removed 1 base at V and 0 bases at J, with 8 bases between. CDR1 and CDR2 from the germline V gene are SGHKS and YYEKEE (reference sequence). The CDR3 loop spans 15 amino acids. The CDR3 DNA follows: TGTGCCAGCAGCTTGTCCGGGGGCTCTGGAAACACCATATATTTT. This sequence encodes CASSLSGGSGNTIYF.

This clone came up a few times. The chain couples TRBV7-9 to TRBJ2-1, with 7 bases aligning to TRBD2. Germline V lookup: CDR1 SEHNR, CDR2 FQNEAQ (reference sequence). The CDR3 has 17 residues. V trimming: 5 bases; J trimming: 3 bases; junction bases outside the gene matches: 13. The CDR3 region has the DNA TGTGCCAGCAGCCCCAGGGTCGCGGGAGATTTCTACAATGAGCAGTTCTTC. Encoded protein: CASSPRVAGDFYNEQFF. The entire variable domain, with the rest obtained from reference TRBV7-9 and TRBJ2-1, is as follows: DTGVSQNPRHKITKRGQNVTFRCDPISEHNRLYWYRQTLGQGPEFLTYFQNEAQLEKSRLLSDRFSAERPKGSFSTLEIQRTEQGDSAMYLCASSPRVAGDFYNEQFFGPGTRLTVL.

V and J are TRBV30 and TRBJ1-5, with a possible D match to TRBD1 (6 bases). In germline, CDR1 is GTSNPN, CDR2 SVGIG (reference sequence). Trimming left V 0 bases short and J 6 bases short, with 12 bases between. The CDR3 contains 14 residues. CDR3 bases: TGTGCCTGGAGTGTTGGGGGCGCCGGTCAGCCCCAGCATTTT. Translated, it gives CAWSVGGAGQPQHF.

As DNA, the CDR3 is TGCAGCGTTGCCCGGGACAGGGGGTGGTCTGGCTACACCTTC. Its translation is CSVARDRGWSGYTF. The chain recombines TRBV29-1 with TRBJ1-2; 11 bases are shared with TRBD1. The CDR3 totals 14 residues. The germline gives CDR1 SQVTM, CDR2 ANQGSEA. The V and J ends lost 4 bases and 7 bases, in that order; junction bases with no gene match: 8. The complete variable domain, with remaining parts taken from reference TRBV29-1 and TRBJ1-2, reads SAVISQKPSRDICQRGTSLTIQCQVDSQVTMMFWYRQQPGQSLTLIATANQGSEATYESGFVIDKFPISRPNLTFSTLTVSNMSPEDSSIYLCSVARDRGWSGYTFGSGTRLTVV.

The gene calls are TRBV30 and TRBJ1-6; unclear D gene. V lost 3 bases to trimming and J lost 10 bases, with 13 bases between them. Germline assignment: CDR1 GTSNPN and CDR2 SVGIG (reference sequence). This CDR3 comprises 13 residues. CDR3 loop: CAWRTIRGSPLHF. The CDR3, as DNA: TGTGCCTGGAGAACGATCAGAGGCTCACCCCTCCACTTT.

This chain joins TRBV19 and TRBJ2-7, with 11 bases lining up with TRBD1. CDR3 length equals 13 residues. CDR1 and CDR2 (germline): LNHDA, SQIVND (reference sequence). The trim removed 5 bases at V and 6 bases at J, leaving 3 bases unmatched. As DNA, the CDR3 is TGTGCCAGTAGTCGGACAGGGGGCGTCGAGCAGTACTTC. It is translated as CASSRTGGVEQYF.

The rearrangement links TRBV28 to TRBJ2-7; TRBD1 matches 9 bases. The V and J ends lost 6 bases and 2 bases, in that order; junction bases with no gene match: 5. The CDR3 spans 14 residues. CDR1 is MDHEN and CDR2 is SYDVKM in the germline V gene. The CDR3 here is CASRRTGDPYEQYF. The CDR3 DNA reads as TGTGCCAGCAGGAGGACAGGGGACCCCTACGAGCAGTACTTC.

The V and J genes are TRBV28 and TRBJ1-5, with D possibly being TRBD1 (5 bases). The CDR3 sequence is 18 residues long. Deletions cut 6 bases from V and 2 bases from J, with 23 bases between. Germline CDR1 MDHEN, CDR2 SYDVKM. Written as DNA, the CDR3 is TGTGCCAGCAGAAGCTTTCAGGGCGCCCAAAACCGCAATCAGCCCCAGCATTTT. Translating it yields CASRSFQGAQNRNQPQHF. The variable domain in full, completed from reference TRBV28 and TRBJ1-5, reads DVKVTQSSRYLVKRTGEKVFLECVQDMDHENMFWYRQDPGLGLRLIYFSYDVKMKEKGDIPEGYSVSREKKERFSLILESASTNQTSMYLCASRSFQGAQNRNQPQHFGDGTRLSIL.

This chain's CDR3 is CASSQLNANYEQYF. CDR3 nucleotides: TGTGCCAGCTCACAACTCAATGCCAACTACGAGCAGTACTTC. V gene TRBV18 combines with J gene TRBJ2-7; D gene unclear. Germline CDR1 reads KGHSH; CDR2 reads LQKENI. Trimming stripped 4 bases from V and 3 bases from J, with 13 bases between. The CDR3 contains 14 residues.

CDR3 protein: CASSYPTHGGYTF. As DNA, the CDR3 is TGTGCCAGCAGCTACCCTACGCACGGGGGCTACACCTTC. The chain couples TRBV7-9 to TRBJ1-2; no clear D gene. V was cut by 4 bases and J by 8 bases, with 14 bases left in between. The CDR3 extends over 13 amino acids. Germline CDR1 and CDR2: SEHNR and FQNEAQ (reference sequence).

This chain links TRBV5-1 with TRBJ2-7; TRBD1 might be the D (5 bases). V was pared by 2 bases and J by 6 bases, with 15 bases between. From germline, CDR1 is SGHRS and CDR2 YFSETQ. The CDR3 consists of 14 residues. CDR3 DNA: TGCGCCAGCAGCTTTATGACAGAGCTCGCCGAGCAGTACTTC. It is translated as CASSFMTELAEQYF.